These T cell receptor beta chains were read from a single sample in a study of Ad26.COV2.S vaccination and SARS-CoV-2 variants. This table comes from immunoSEQ multiplex PCR, and its TCRdb copy is limited to in-frame clones, with some not included. The sample yields more than 250,000 clones, more than 70% seen once. The sample consisted of peripheral blood, taken in a trial of Ad26.COV2.S vaccine versus placebo. These receptor sequences come from a person between 18 and 60 years old who received the Ad26.COV2.S COVID-19 vaccine or a placebo. Each CDR3 is given with its conserved first and last residue. Fields, in order: clone size, D gene, CDR3 length, J gene, V gene, CDR3 DNA, CDR3 protein. D genes are given only for firm matches. The listing skips clone size in some rows; elsewhere it reads once, few, many or a size class.

>.|TRBD2|15|TRBJ2-1|TRBV6-4
TGTGCCAGCAGTTTACTAGCGGGGGCCGCCGATGAGCAGTTCTTC
CASSLLAGAADEQFF
>.|TRBD1|16|TRBJ1-3|TRBV7-9
TGTGCCAGCAGCTTGGTCGGGACAGGGGTCGGAAACACCATATATTTT
CASSLVGTGVGNTIYF
>.|.|16|TRBJ1-4|TRBV6-1
TGTGCCAGCAGTGAAATTCATACAGCGAGTAATGAAAAACTGTTTTTT
CASSEIHTASNEKLFF
>.|TRBD2|14|TRBJ2-2|TRBV19
TGTGCCAGTAGTATTGGGGGGGACACCGGGGAGCTGTTTTTT
CASSIGGDTGELFF
>.|.|16|TRBJ1-6|TRBV4-3
TGCGCCAGCAGCCAAGATCTCGGGAGGGAAAATTCACCCCTCCACTTT
CASSQDLGRENSPLHF
>.|TRBD1|14|TRBJ1-4|TRBV6-5
TGTGCCGGCGCCCCCGGGACAGGGAATGAAAAACTGTTTTTT
CAGAPGTGNEKLFF
>.|.|14|TRBJ2-3|TRBV30
TGTGCCTGGAGTGGAAAGCGGACCACAGATACGCAGTATTTT
CAWSGKRTTDTQYF
>.|TRBD2|18|TRBJ2-7|TRBV4-2
TGTGCCAGCAGCCTACACATTACGACTAGCCTGAGCTCCTACGAGCAGTACTTC
CASSLHITTSLSSYEQYF
>.|.|14|TRBJ1-6|TRBV13
TGTGCCAGCAGCTTAGGACCGTTAAATTCACCCCTCCACTTT
CASSLGPLNSPLHF
>.|TRBD2|16|TRBJ2-3|TRBV5-6
TGTGCCAGCAGCCCAGGACTAGCGGGGAGCACAGATACGCAGTATTTT
CASSPGLAGSTDTQYF
>.|.|17|TRBJ1-1|TRBV7-9
TGTGCCAGCAGCCGAAAGGTGGGGGGTGGTCCGGTCACTGAAGCTTTCTTT
CASSRKVGGGPVTEAFF
>.|.|14|TRBJ2-1|TRBV28
TGTGCCAGCAGTTCCGGGACAAGAAATCTGGAGCAGTTCTTC
CASSSGTRNLEQFF
>.|TRBD1|14|TRBJ1-2|TRBV5-1
TGCGCCAGCAGCTTGGAACAGGGGTTAAATGGCTACACCTTC
CASSLEQGLNGYTF
>few|.|15|TRBJ1-6|TRBV7-9
TGTGCCAGCAGCTTAATCACAGACTATAATTCACCCCTCCACTTT
CASSLITDYNSPLHF
>once|.|14|TRBJ2-7|TRBV7-3
TGTGCCAGCAGCTTAACGTCGGGGGCTTACGAGCAGTACTTC
CASSLTSGAYEQYF
>.|.|15|TRBJ2-1|TRBV4-2
TGTGCCAGCAGCCACTTATCTACTAGCTACAATGAGCAGTTCTTC
CASSHLSTSYNEQFF
>.|.|14|TRBJ1-6|TRBV19
TGTGCCAGTAGGCCGGGACCGGGGAATTCACCCCTCCACTTT
CASRPGPGNSPLHF
>.|.|13|TRBJ2-1|TRBV7-9
TGTGCCAGCAGCTTAGTAGGTATCAATGAGCAGTTCTTC
CASSLVGINEQFF
>few|TRBD1|15|TRBJ1-2|TRBV10-2
TGCGCCAGCAGCCGGGACAGGCTACCCCACTATGGCTACACCTTC
CASSRDRLPHYGYTF
>.|.|14|TRBJ2-7|TRBV18
TGTGCCAGCTCACCACCGGCCAGTACCTACGAGCAGTACTTC
CASSPPASTYEQYF
>.|TRBD2|15|TRBJ2-5|TRBV20-1
TGCAGTGCTAGTCCGCTAGCGGGATATGGAGAGACCCAGTACTTC
CSASPLAGYGETQYF
>.|TRBD1|17|TRBJ1-5|TRBV19
TGTGCCAGTAGTAGGACAGGGTTACTCCATGGCAATCAGCCCCAGCATTTT
CASSRTGLLHGNQPQHF
>.|.|15|TRBJ1-1|TRBV19
TGTGCCAGTAGTATATCGGGGGCGGGGAACACTGAAGCTTTCTTT
CASSISGAGNTEAFF
>few|.|12|TRBJ2-7|TRBV14
TGTGCCAGCAGCCACCGAGGAGGGGTGCAGTACTTC
CASSHRGGVQYF
>.|.|13|TRBJ2-1|TRBV7-9
TGTGCCAGCAGCTACAAATCCCCCAATGAGCAGTTCTTC
CASSYKSPNEQFF
>.|.|14|TRBJ1-3|TRBV10-3
TGTGCCAAAAGGCCGGACGACTCTGGAAACACCATATATTTT
CAKRPDDSGNTIYF